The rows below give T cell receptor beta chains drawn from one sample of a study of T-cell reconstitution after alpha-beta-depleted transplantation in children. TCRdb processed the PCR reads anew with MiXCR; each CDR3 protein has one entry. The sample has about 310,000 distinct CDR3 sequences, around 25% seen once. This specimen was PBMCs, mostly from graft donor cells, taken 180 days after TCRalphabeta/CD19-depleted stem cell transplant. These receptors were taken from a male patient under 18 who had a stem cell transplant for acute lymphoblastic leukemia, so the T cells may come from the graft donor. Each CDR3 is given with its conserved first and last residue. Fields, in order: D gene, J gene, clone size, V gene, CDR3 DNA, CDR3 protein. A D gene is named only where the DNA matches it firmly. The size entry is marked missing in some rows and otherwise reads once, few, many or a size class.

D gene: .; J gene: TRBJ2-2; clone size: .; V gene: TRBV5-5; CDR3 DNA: TGTGCCAGCAGTCTACCCGGACCCTTCCTGTTTTTT; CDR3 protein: CASSLPGPFLFF
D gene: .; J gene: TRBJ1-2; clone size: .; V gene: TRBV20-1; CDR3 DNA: TGCAGTGCTAGCCCCCGAAGGTGGCAGCACTATGGCTACACCTTC; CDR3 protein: CSASPRRWQHYGYTF
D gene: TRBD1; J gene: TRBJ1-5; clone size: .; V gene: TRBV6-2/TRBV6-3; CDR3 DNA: TGTGCCAGCAGGTCCCAGGGGGCAACAAAACAGCCCCAGCATTTT; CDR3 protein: CASRSQGATKQPQHF
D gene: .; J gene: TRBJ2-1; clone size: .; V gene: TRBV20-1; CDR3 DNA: TGCAGTGCTAGAGCAAAGGGGAGCCCCTACAATGAGCAGTTCTTC; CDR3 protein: CSARAKGSPYNEQFF
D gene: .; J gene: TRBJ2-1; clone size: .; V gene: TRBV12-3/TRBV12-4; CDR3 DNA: TGTGCCAGCGGCGAGATGGGGTCCTACAATGAGCAGTTCTTC; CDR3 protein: CASGEMGSYNEQFF
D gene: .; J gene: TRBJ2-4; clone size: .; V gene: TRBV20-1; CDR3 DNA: TGCAGTGCCCGCAGGGGTCTAGGAAACATTCAGTACTTC; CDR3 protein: CSARRGLGNIQYF
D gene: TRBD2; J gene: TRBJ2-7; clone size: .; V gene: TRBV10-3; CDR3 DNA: TGTGCCATCAGTCGGGGGGGGATTTCGGGACTAGCGGAGCAGTACTTC; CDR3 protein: CAISRGGISGLAEQYF
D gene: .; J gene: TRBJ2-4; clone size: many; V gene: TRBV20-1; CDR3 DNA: TGCAGTGCTAGAGGGGGCGCGGGGAACATTCAGTACTTC; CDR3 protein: CSARGGAGNIQYF
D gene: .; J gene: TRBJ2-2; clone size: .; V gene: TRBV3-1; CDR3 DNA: TGTGCCAGCAGCCCGGTATCGGTTATCACCGGGGAGCTGTTTTTT; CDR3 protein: CASSPVSVITGELFF
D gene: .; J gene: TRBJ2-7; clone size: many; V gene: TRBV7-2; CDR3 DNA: TGTGCCAGCAGCTTAGTCGCGGGCTACGAGCAGTACTTC; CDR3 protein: CASSLVAGYEQYF
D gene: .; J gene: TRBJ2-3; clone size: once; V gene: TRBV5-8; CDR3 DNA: TGTGCCAGCAGCTTTCGGACCTCCCAAGGGGGAGATACGCAGTATTTT; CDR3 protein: CASSFRTSQGGDTQYF
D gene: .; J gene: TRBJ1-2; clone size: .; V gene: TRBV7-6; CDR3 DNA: TGTGCCAGCAGCCCCCGCCCTAACTATGGCTACACCTTC; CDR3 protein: CASSPRPNYGYTF
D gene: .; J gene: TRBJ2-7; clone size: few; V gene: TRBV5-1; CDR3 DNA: TGCGCCAGCAGCTTGGAAGTAGACTACGAGCAGTACTTC; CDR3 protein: CASSLEVDYEQYF
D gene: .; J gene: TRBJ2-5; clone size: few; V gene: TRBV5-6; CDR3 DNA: TGTGCCAGCAGCCCAAGGTGGGAGACCCAGTACTTC; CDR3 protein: CASSPRWETQYF
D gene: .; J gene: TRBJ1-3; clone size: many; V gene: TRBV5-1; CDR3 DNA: TGCGCCAGCAGGACGACAGAGTCTGGAAACACCATATATTTT; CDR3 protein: CASRTTESGNTIYF
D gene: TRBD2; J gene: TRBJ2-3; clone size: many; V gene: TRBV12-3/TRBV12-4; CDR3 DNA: TGTGCCAGCAGTCCAACGACTAGCGGGCCTACAGATACGCAGTATTTT; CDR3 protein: CASSPTTSGPTDTQYF
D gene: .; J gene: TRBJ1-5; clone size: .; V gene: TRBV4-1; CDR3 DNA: TGCGCCAGCAGCCAAGATGAAGAAAGACCGAATCAGCCCCAGCATTTT; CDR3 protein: CASSQDEERPNQPQHF
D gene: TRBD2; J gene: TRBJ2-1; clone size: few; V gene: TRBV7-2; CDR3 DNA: TGTGCCAGCAGCGGCCGGGACTATGTTCCCTACAATGAGCAGTTCTTC; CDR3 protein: CASSGRDYVPYNEQFF
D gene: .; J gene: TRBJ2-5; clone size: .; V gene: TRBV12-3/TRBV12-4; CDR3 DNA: TGTGCCAGCAGTTTATGGAGTGGTTTCCAAGAGACCCAGTACTTC; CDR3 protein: CASSLWSGFQETQYF
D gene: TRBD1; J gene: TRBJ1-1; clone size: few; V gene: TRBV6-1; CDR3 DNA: TGTGCCAGCAGTACCTCTGGACAGGGATCCACTGAAGCTTTCTTT; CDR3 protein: CASSTSGQGSTEAFF